The rows below give T cell receptor beta chains drawn from one sample of a study of CD8+ T cells in alopecia areata. Sequencing was performed with immunoSEQ multiplex PCR; in TCRdb, only in-frame clones are kept and a portion is missing. Of roughly 250,000 clones in the sample, approximately 61% were seen once. The source was CD4+ T cells sorted from blood, collected at week 0. The receptor source for this set is a human donor with alopecia areata. CDR3s include the opening cysteine and the closing phenylalanine or tryptophan. Each record gives: D gene, J gene, clone size, V gene, CDR3 DNA, CDR3 protein. The D gene is left open where the match is weak. Clone size is given for some rows only: seen once, a few or many times, or a class if the clone is expanded.

- | TRBJ2-3 | - | TRBV5-1 | TGCGCCAGCAGCATCAGCACAGATACGCAGTATTTT | CASSISTDTQYF
TRBD1 | TRBJ1-5 | - | TRBV30 | TGTGCCTGGAGCCCTCTGCAGGGGGATCAGCCCCAGCATTTT | CAWSPLQGDQPQHF
- | TRBJ1-1 | - | TRBV30 | TGTGCCTCGCTTCTCGACGGGAGGGGCCGGACTGAAGCTTTCTTT | CASLLDGRGRTEAFF
- | TRBJ1-6 | - | TRBV9 | TGTGCCAGCAGCGTAAGGGCAGTAAATTCACCCCTCCACTTT | CASSVRAVNSPLHF
- | TRBJ2-7 | - | TRBV29-1 | TGCAGCGTTGGAAGCCGCGACTCCTACGAGCAGTACTTC | CSVGSRDSYEQYF
- | TRBJ2-5 | - | TRBV5-1 | TGCGCCAGCAGCCCCATAGACCCCCAAGAGACCCAGTACTTC | CASSPIDPQETQYF
- | TRBJ2-7 | - | TRBV29-1 | TGCAGCGTTGAACCACGAGGGAACGAGCAGTACTTC | CSVEPRGNEQYF
TRBD1 | TRBJ1-2 | - | TRBV4-3 | TGCGCCAGCAGCCAAGAGAAGGAGACAGGGGGGTTTTATGGCTACACCTTC | CASSQEKETGGFYGYTF
- | TRBJ1-5 | - | TRBV5-1 | TGCGCCAGCAGCTTGGATGGTTTCGGGAACCAGCCCCAGCATTTT | CASSLDGFGNQPQHF
- | TRBJ1-5 | - | TRBV6-1 | TGTGCCAGCAAGGCAGGGAATCAGCCCCAGCATTTT | CASKAGNQPQHF
TRBD2 | TRBJ2-7 | - | TRBV6-6 | TGTGCCAGCAGTGCCGCGGGGGAGCAGCGTGGGCAGTACTTC | CASSAAGEQRGQYF
- | TRBJ2-6 | - | TRBV2 | TGTGCCAGCAGTGAATACGGGGCTGGGGCCAACGTCCTGACTTTC | CASSEYGAGANVLTF
- | TRBJ1-6 | once | TRBV29-1 | TGCAGCGTGTCGTCCGGGATGAATTCACCCCTCCACTTT | CSVSSGMNSPLHF
TRBD1 | TRBJ2-3 | few | TRBV11-1 | TGTGCCAGCAGCGACAGGGGCCCAGATACGCAGTATTTT | CASSDRGPDTQYF
- | TRBJ2-3 | - | TRBV27 | TGTGCCAGCAGTTCTCAGGGGGATACGCAGTATTTT | CASSSQGDTQYF
TRBD1 | TRBJ1-1 | - | TRBV30 | TGTGCCTGGAACGTCCGACAGGGGCTAGGCACTGAAGCTTTCTTT | CAWNVRQGLGTEAFF
- | TRBJ2-6 | - | TRBV5-1 | TGCGCCAGCAGCGTACTAGCTGTTGGCTCTGGGGCCAACGTCCTGACTTTC | CASSVLAVGSGANVLTF
TRBD2 | TRBJ2-1 | - | TRBV29-1 | TGCAGCGTTGTGCGGGGGGACCCCTACAATGAGCAGTTCTTC | CSVVRGDPYNEQFF
- | TRBJ2-3 | - | TRBV25-1 | TGTGCCAGCAGTGCTCCGGGCGTCACAGATACGCAGTATTTT | CASSAPGVTDTQYF
TRBD1 | TRBJ1-1 | - | TRBV4-3 | TGCGCCAGCAGCTTCCGAGGACAGGGGAACACTGAAGCTTTCTTT | CASSFRGQGNTEAFF
TRBD1 | TRBJ2-5 | few | TRBV29-1 | TGCAGCATGACAGGGACCCAAGAGACCCAGTACTTC | CSMTGTQETQYF
- | TRBJ2-5 | - | TRBV11-1 | TGTGCCAGCAGCTTCGGGTCCCAAGAGACCCAGTACTTC | CASSFGSQETQYF
- | TRBJ1-2 | once | TRBV29-1 | TGCAGCGTTGTGAGGGGAGGCTATGGCTACACCTTC | CSVVRGGYGYTF
- | TRBJ2-2 | - | TRBV7-9 | TGTGCCAGCAGCTCAGTGGTCCGGGAGCTGTTTTTT | CASSSVVRELFF
TRBD1 | TRBJ1-4 | - | TRBV27 | TGTGCCAGCAGTGCCTTCAGGGGGCGCCGAGAAAAACTGTTTTTT | CASSAFRGRREKLFF
- | TRBJ2-5 | few | TRBV29-1 | TGCAGCGTTGAACGGGCAGGGGAAGAGACCCAGTACTTC | CSVERAGEETQYF
- | TRBJ1-1 | few | TRBV19 | TGTGCCAGTAGAAGTATAGCCCGGCGGGGGGTGAGTACTGAAGCTTTCTTT | CASRSIARRGVSTEAFF
TRBD2 | TRBJ2-5 | - | TRBV2 | TGTGCCAGCAGTGGAGGACTAGCGGGGCCACAAGAGACCCAGTACTTC | CASSGGLAGPQETQYF
- | TRBJ2-3 | few | TRBV7-2 | TGTGCCAGCAGCTTAGCGCCGGCAGATACGCAGTATTTT | CASSLAPADTQYF
- | TRBJ2-1 | - | TRBV7-9 | TGTGCCAGCAGCCCCCGGATCTACAATGAGCAGTTCTTC | CASSPRIYNEQFF
- | TRBJ2-5 | - | TRBV5-1 | TGCGCCAGCAGCCCAGGGACCGCCGGGGAGACCCAGTACTTC | CASSPGTAGETQYF
- | TRBJ2-4 | - | TRBV30 | TGTGCCTGGAGTGAAGATATGGTGACGGCCAAAAACATTCAGTACTTC | CAWSEDMVTAKNIQYF
- | TRBJ2-5 | - | TRBV7-9 | TGTGCCAGCAGCTTAGAGGTTGGAGGGTACGAGACCCAGTACTTC | CASSLEVGGYETQYF
TRBD2 | TRBJ2-7 | - | TRBV9 | TGTGCCAGCAGCGTAGCGGGGGGGATTTACGAGCAGTACTTC | CASSVAGGIYEQYF
- | TRBJ1-5 | - | TRBV6-5 | TGTGCCAGCAGGCGCCGGGGTGCTGCACAGCCCCAGCATTTT | CASRRRGAAQPQHF
- | TRBJ2-3 | - | TRBV30 | TGTGCCTGGAGTAGCATGGGCAGAGATACGCAGTATTTT | CAWSSMGRDTQYF
- | TRBJ2-2 | many | TRBV7-2 | TGTGCCAGCAGCTTCAGTCTGAACACCGGGGAGCTGTTTTTT | CASSFSLNTGELFF
- | TRBJ1-2 | - | TRBV9 | TGTGCCAGCAGCGTAGACCCCGCTAACTATGGCTACACCTTC | CASSVDPANYGYTF
- | TRBJ2-5 | - | TRBV30 | TGTGCCTGGAGCCCGGGTGGGGCCGAGACCCAGTACTTC | CAWSPGGAETQYF
TRBD1 | TRBJ2-7 | few | TRBV2 | TGTGCCAGCATTGGGGACAGATTGAGCTCCTACGAGCAGTACTTC | CASIGDRLSSYEQYF
- | TRBJ1-2 | - | TRBV18 | TGTGCCAGCTCACCACGGGGACGGGATGGCTACACCTTC | CASSPRGRDGYTF
TRBD1 | TRBJ1-6 | - | TRBV6-1 | TGTGCCAGCAGCGGGAGAGGGGGCGGTTCACCCCTCCACTTT | CASSGRGGGSPLHF
- | TRBJ2-1 | - | TRBV30 | TGTGCCTGGAGTCGAGTCCAGGCGAATGAGCAGTTCTTC | CAWSRVQANEQFF